This note documents a single T cell receptor beta chain sequence. The CDR3 has 17 residues. CDR1 SGHNT and CDR2 YYREEE come from the germline V gene (reference sequence). With 4 bases clipped from V and 4 bases from J, the junction kept 7 bases outside the gene matches. Original processing methods: Estimation of nucleated cell counts was performed using reference gene primer amplification. Clones were read by immunoSEQ multiplex PCR, and TCRdb kept only the in-frame ones, dropping some. V and J calls and clone size are given by that table; D and trimming were obtained from the DNA. The sample shows fewer than 85,000 clones, approximately 81% of them seen only once. The sample comes from a study of blood T cell repertoires in COVID-19. Across the study: The origin of the acute and convalescent COVID-19 samples was the United States, Italy and Spain. PBMCs, B-cell-depleted T cells, or T cells provided the cDNA or gDNA that made up the material.

The chain employs TRBV5-4 and TRBJ2-5; 16 nucleotides line up with TRBD2. Input material: peripheral blood. The clonotype originates from a woman aged 55-70 years with acute or convalescent COVID-19. In DNA, the CDR3 is TGTGCCAGCAGCCCTGGGACTAGCGGGGGGGCGGGAGAGACCCAGTACTTC. It yields the protein CASSPGTSGGAGETQYF.